One and the same sample provided the 11 T cell receptor beta chains below, sequenced in a study of shared clonotypes between healthy human individuals. Some clones are missing from TCRdb's copy, which holds only in-frame ones; the method was immunoSEQ multiplex PCR. The sample has around 1.1 million clones; around 78% are singletons. Sample: memory CD4+ T cells from PBMCs. Subset specified: CD45RA-negative fraction. Every receptor here comes from a young man in good health. Some clones in this sample may be carry-over from other donors' samples.

The V call is TRBV5-1, the J call TRBJ2-7, with a tentative D call TRBD2 (6 bases). This CDR3 comprises 15 residues. Trimming stripped 0 bases from V and 5 bases from J, with 15 bases between. Germline loops: CDR1 SGHRS, CDR2 YFSETQ. The CDR3: CASSLARGFKDEQYF. CDR3 DNA: TGCGCCAGCAGCTTGGCTCGGGGGTTTAAGGACGAGCAGTACTTC.

The chain links TRBV27 to TRBJ1-6, with TRBD1 as a possible D gene (5 bases). The V and J ends lost 4 bases and 0 bases respectively, with 13 bases between them. Germline V gene data show CDR1 as MNHEY and CDR2 as SMNVEV (reference sequence). There are 17 residues in the CDR3. For the CDR3, the DNA is TGTGCCAGCAGTTCGAGCGTCAGGGACTCCTATAATTCACCCCTCCACTTT. This encodes CASSSSVRDSYNSPLHF.

In its sample, this clone was seen a few times. An end of the junction differs from the germline gene, which may be a read error. The rearrangement uses TRBV7-9 and TRBJ1-1; D remains unclear. Germline CDR1 is SEHNR and CDR2 is FQNEAQ (reference sequence). CDR3 length equals 10 residues. The CDR3 spells CASSLPPLTW. CDR3 coding DNA: TGTGCCAGCAGCTTGCCCCCTCTCACCTGG.

The rearrangement links TRBV10-1 to TRBJ2-7; 9 positions agree with TRBD2. V dropped 3 bases and J dropped 0; count of bases not matched to a gene: 9. Germline V gene sequence: CDR1 WNHNN, CDR2 SYGVQD (reference sequence). The CDR3 consists of 17 residues. The CDR3 coding sequence is TGCGCCAGCAGTGAAAAACTAGCGGGTACCAGCTCCTACGAGCAGTACTTC. Its translation is CASSEKLAGTSSYEQYF.

The CDR3 DNA is TGCGCCAGCAGCCAAACTACTAGCGGCTCCTACGAGCAGTACTTC. This codes for CASSQTTSGSYEQYF. The chain carries TRBV4-1 and TRBJ2-7; 8 positions match TRBD2. J gave up 0 bases and V 2 bases, and 3 bases lay outside the gene matches. The CDR3 runs to 15 residues. Germline V gene data show CDR1 as MGHRA and CDR2 as YSYEKL.

The rearrangement uses TRBV11-2 and TRBJ1-1; TRBD1 is a possible D gene (5 bases). The V and J ends lost 0 bases and 5 bases respectively, with 13 bases between them. The CDR3 contains 15 residues. The germline gives CDR1 SGHAT, CDR2 FQNNGV. The CDR3 DNA is TGTGCCAGCAGCTTAGAAATAAGGGGTGCGACTGAAGCTTTCTTT. Amino acids: CASSLEIRGATEAFF.

The genes are TRBV6-6 and TRBJ1-2, with D perhaps TRBD1 (6 bases). Deletions cut 6 bases from V and 6 bases from J, with 20 bases between. The CDR3 totals 15 residues. Germline V gene data show CDR1 as MNHNY and CDR2 as SVGAGI (reference sequence). The CDR3 region is CASRTREGGANGYTF. The DNA of the CDR3 is TGTGCCAGCAGGACCAGGGAAGGGGGTGCAAATGGCTACACCTTC.

This clone has more than one count but fewer than ten. V gene TRBV11-2 combines with J gene TRBJ2-5; TRBD2 might be the D (5 bases). Looked up from germline, CDR1 is SGHAT and CDR2 is FQNNGV. The CDR3 is 15 amino acids. V shed 5 bases and J shed 5 bases, with 18 bases lying between them. This CDR3 reads CASSPTSGSWETQYF. The CDR3 DNA reads as TGTGCCAGCAGCCCAACCAGTGGGAGCTGGGAGACCCAGTACTTC. The full variable domain, rest sourced from reference TRBV11-2 and TRBJ2-5, is EAGVAQSPRYKIIEKRQSVAFWCNPISGHATLYWYQQILGQGPKLLIQFQNNGVVDDSQLPKDRFSAERLKGVDSTLKIQPAKLEDSAVYLCASSPTSGSWETQYFGPGTRLLVL.

This chain uses TRBV2 with TRBJ2-3, with 8 bases lining up with TRBD2. The V gene's germline CDR1 is SNHLY and CDR2 FYNNEI. The CDR3 loop spans 13 amino acids. With V trimmed by 8 bases and J by 4 bases, 5 bases remained unmatched. The CDR3 loop reads CASGRGASDTQYF. In nucleotides, the CDR3 is TGTGCCAGCGGGCGGGGGGCATCAGATACGCAGTATTTT.

Comments on this clone: This may be a read error: a much more frequent sequence differs by one nucleotide. The chain links TRBV28 to TRBJ1-2; D remains unclear. CDR3 length: 11 residues. The germline V gene has CDR1 MDHEN and CDR2 SYDVKM. The CDR3 here is CTSSSLSGYTF. The DNA of the CDR3 is TGTACCAGCAGTTCCCTAAGTGGCTACACCTTC.

CDR3 residues: CASSHLKGRNDYGYTF. CDR3 nucleotide sequence: TGTGCCAGCAGCCACCTCAAGGGCCGGAATGACTATGGCTACACCTTC. The chain carries TRBV11-2 and TRBJ1-2; D is uncertain. V was trimmed by 5 bases and J by 3 bases, leaving 19 bases between them. Germline assignment: CDR1 SGHAT and CDR2 FQNNGV. The CDR3 spans 16 residues.